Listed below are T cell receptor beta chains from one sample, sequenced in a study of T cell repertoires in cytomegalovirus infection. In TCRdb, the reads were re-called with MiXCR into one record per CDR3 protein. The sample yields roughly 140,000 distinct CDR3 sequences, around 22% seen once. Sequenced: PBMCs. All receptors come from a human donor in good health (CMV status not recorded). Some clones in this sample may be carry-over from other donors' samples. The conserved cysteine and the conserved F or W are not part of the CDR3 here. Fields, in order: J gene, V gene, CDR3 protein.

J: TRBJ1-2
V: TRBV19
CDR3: ASSWELTNYGYT

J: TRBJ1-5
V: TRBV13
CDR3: ASSSGWTAADQPQH

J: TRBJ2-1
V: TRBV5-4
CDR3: ASSLGQSAPNEQF

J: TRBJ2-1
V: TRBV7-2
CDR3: ASSSGFSNEQF

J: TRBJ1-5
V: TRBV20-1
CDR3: SARVTGGSNQPQH

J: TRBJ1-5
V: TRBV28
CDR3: ASSLGNNQPQH

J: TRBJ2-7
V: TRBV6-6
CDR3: ASRRSGTGDNEQY

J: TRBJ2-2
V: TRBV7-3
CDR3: ASSRPGPGELF

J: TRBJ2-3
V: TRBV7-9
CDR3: ASSLVFRGTDTQY

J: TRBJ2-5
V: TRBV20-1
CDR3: SEEVGLRETQY

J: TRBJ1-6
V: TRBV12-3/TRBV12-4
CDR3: ASRGTGNSPLH

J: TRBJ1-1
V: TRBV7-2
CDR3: ASTQEPLLWAEAF

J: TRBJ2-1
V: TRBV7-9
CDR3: ASSLVTANEQF

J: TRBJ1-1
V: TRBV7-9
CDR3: ASSLRLGTEAF